Each of the 27 T cell receptor beta chains below was sequenced from the same sample in a study of spatial heterogeneity in lung cancer. Study results and limitations: Mutation tallies in tumors tracked expanded intratumoral alpha and beta TCR counts.

Antigens for these TCRs are unknown. Each CDR3 protein gets one entry after TCRdb re-called the 5' RACE reads with MiXCR. The sample includes 3,900 or so distinct CDR3 sequences, approximately 4% of them seen just once. As for time point: sample taken at primary tumor resection. This specimen consisted of lung tumor tissue, obtained at surgery. These receptors were obtained from a male donor with early-stage non-small cell lung cancer.

Comments on this clonotype: A much larger clone differs by one base, so this may be a read error. The genes are TRBV2 and TRBJ2-3; no clear D gene. The CDR3 has 12 residues. The germline V gene has CDR1 SNHLY and CDR2 FYNNEI. The CDR3 protein is CANSARRNTQYF. The CDR3 DNA follows: TGTGCCAACAGTGCACGACGGAATACGCAGTATTTT.

The chain carries TRBV18 and TRBJ2-2; no firm D call. The CDR3 sequence is 13 residues long. V was trimmed by 2 bases and J by 7 bases, leaving 8 bases between them. CDR1 is KGHSH, CDR2 LQKENI, per germline. The CDR3 DNA reads TGTGCCAGCTCACCAAGTAAAGGCGGGGAGCTGTTTTTT. This gives the protein CASSPSKGGELFF.

V gene TRBV2 combines with J gene TRBJ1-3; unclear D gene. This CDR3 comprises 13 residues. Germline CDR1 and CDR2: SNHLY and FYNNEI. Trimming shortened V by 8 bases and J by 1 base, and 9 bases separated the two germline ends. Here the CDR3 DNA reads TGTGCCAGCCAAAGGGAGTCTGGAAACACCATATATTTT. It is translated as CASQRESGNTIYF.

This clonotype was observed a few times. The gene calls are TRBV7-9 and TRBJ1-2, with TRBD1 matching over 7 bases. This CDR3 contains 13 residues. V lost 5 bases to trimming and J lost 2 bases; unmatched junction nucleotides: 2. Germline V gene data show CDR1 as SEHNR and CDR2 as FQNEAQ (reference sequence). The CDR3 sequence is CASSLQGNYGYTF. CDR3 bases: TGTGCCAGCAGCCTACAGGGGAACTATGGCTACACCTTC.

This clonotype was counted many times. V and J are TRBV9 and TRBJ2-1; D is perhaps TRBD1 or TRBD2 (5 bases each). CDR3 size: 15 residues. V gave up 4 bases and J gave up 6 bases, with 17 bases separating them. Germline V gives CDR1 SGDLS, CDR2 YYNGEE. This chain's CDR3 is CASSRGPSPTNEQFF. DNA of the CDR3: TGTGCCAGCAGCCGGGGACCCTCTCCGACCAATGAGCAGTTCTTC.

This clonotype was recorded many times. Here the CDR3 DNA reads TGCAGTGCTAGTAGGAGGTCCAAAAACATTCAGTACTTC. Encoded protein: CSASRRSKNIQYF. This rearrangement joins TRBV20-1 to TRBJ2-4, with D possibly matching TRBD2 (5 bases). Trimming pared 3 bases from V and 2 bases from J, leaving 8 bases between. Germline-derived CDR1 and CDR2 are DFQATT and SNEGSKA (reference sequence). The CDR3 has 13 amino acids.

This clonotype showed up just a few times. The V call is TRBV3-1, the J call TRBJ2-7; 11 bases line up with TRBD2. The CDR3 consists of 16 residues. The ends lost 0 bases at V and 2 bases at J; junction bases unmatched: 3. CDR1 LGHDT and CDR2 YNNKEL come from the germline V gene (reference sequence). CDR3 DNA: TGTGCCAGCAGCCAAGAACTAGCGGGGGATACCTACGAGCAGTACTTC. Translation gives CASSQELAGDTYEQYF.

Note on this clonotype: Being one base from a much bigger clone, this may be a read error. The chain couples TRBV20-1 to TRBJ2-5; TRBD1 might be the D (6 bases). The CDR3 totals 12 residues. Germline V lookup: CDR1 DFQATT, CDR2 SNEGSKA (reference sequence). V was cut by 6 bases and J by 4 bases, with 12 bases left in between. The CDR3 DNA reads as TGCAGTGCGGGGGCTAGCTCAGAGACCCAGTACTTC. Translated: CSAGASSETQYF.

This clonotype occurred many times. The chain has TRBV5-1 and TRBJ2-2; 7 nucleotides align to TRBD1. The germline CDR1 and CDR2 sequences are SGHRS and YFSETQ. This CDR3 region has 15 residues. The ends lost 5 bases at V and 4 bases at J; junction bases unmatched: 8. The CDR3 loop reads CASRETGSVTGELFF. The CDR3 DNA reads as TGCGCCAGCAGAGAGACAGGGTCGGTCACCGGGGAGCTGTTTTTT. The whole variable domain, remainder taken from reference TRBV5-1 and TRBJ2-2, is KAGVTQTPRYLIKTRGQQVTLSCSPISGHRSVSWYQQTPGQGLQFLFEYFSETQRNKGNFPGRFSGRQFSNSRSEMNVSTLELGDSALYLCASRETGSVTGELFFGEGSRLTVL.

This clonotype was seen ten or more times. The chain recombines TRBV4-3 with TRBJ2-1; 9 bases are shared with TRBD2. Germline lookup yields CDR1 LGHNA and CDR2 YSLEER. V was clipped by 4 bases and J by 1 base; unmatched bases: 11. The CDR3 is made up of 18 amino acids. The CDR3 DNA reads as TGCGCCAGCAGCCCCGGGGCGGGAGGGGGGCGGTCCTACAATGAGCAGTTCTTC. This encodes CASSPGAGGGRSYNEQFF.

This clonotype was counted at least ten times. This chain links TRBV5-1 with TRBJ2-2, with D tentatively TRBD1 (6 bases). V lost 0 bases and J 2 bases, leaving 14 bases between the germline ends. The CDR3 totals 17 residues. CDR1 and CDR2 from the germline V gene are SGHRS and YFSETQ. CDR3 in DNA: TGCGCCAGCAGCTTGGTGGTGGGGGCGAGTAACACCGGGGAGCTGTTTTTT. Translated, it gives CASSLVVGASNTGELFF.

This clonotype was seen a handful of times. The chain carries TRBV29-1 and TRBJ2-7; TRBD1 agrees at 7 bases. Germline V gene lookup returns CDR1 SQVTM and CDR2 ANQGSEA. CDR3 size: 12 residues. Trimming cost V 4 bases and J 2 bases; bases outside gene matches: 2. The CDR3 reads CSVGDSTYEQYV. As DNA, the CDR3 is TGCAGCGTTGGGGACAGTACCTACGAGCAGTACGTC.

This clonotype is labeled medium-sized (0.01 to 0.1%). This rearrangement joins TRBV5-8 to TRBJ2-6, with D hard to call. There are 16 residues in the CDR3. V was clipped by 6 bases and J by 2 bases, with 15 bases between them. The germline V gene encodes CDR1 SGHTS and CDR2 YDEGEE. CDR3 coding DNA: TGTGCCAGCAACCCGCCCAGGAACCCTGGGGCCAACGTCCTGACTTTC. Its translation is CASNPPRNPGANVLTF.

This clonotype was observed at least ten times. V usage is TRBV5-1 and J usage is TRBJ2-2; either TRBD1 or TRBD2 may fit D (5 bases each). V dropped 4 bases and J dropped 4 bases, with 17 bases sitting between them. This CDR3 has 16 residues. In germline, CDR1 is SGHRS, CDR2 YFSETQ. The CDR3 sequence is CASSPHRDQSTGELFF. The CDR3 DNA is TGCGCCAGCAGCCCCCACCGGGACCAGTCCACCGGGGAGCTGTTTTTT.

This clonotype came up many times. The chain carries TRBV7-8 and TRBJ2-3, with D tentatively TRBD1 (5 bases). Germline V gene lookup returns CDR1 SGHVS and CDR2 FQNEAQ. The CDR3 spans 15 residues. Trimming left V 0 bases short and J 7 bases short, with 14 bases between. CDR3 coding DNA: TGTGCCAGCAGCTTAGCACACGACAGAAGGAATACGCAGTATTTT. Amino acids: CASSLAHDRRNTQYF.

By sample share, this clonotype is medium-sized. The chain combines TRBV7-9 with TRBJ1-2; TRBD1 aligns across 11 bases. Germline V gene data show CDR1 as SEHNR and CDR2 as FQNEAQ (reference sequence). The CDR3 has 15 amino acids. V lost 5 bases to trimming and J lost 4 bases; unmatched junction nucleotides: 6. The CDR3 is CASSEGQGESYGYTF. CDR3 sequence (DNA): TGTGCCAGCAGCGAGGGACAGGGGGAGTCCTATGGCTACACCTTC.

Judged by abundance, this clonotype is medium-sized. The CDR3 DNA is TGTGCCAGCAGTTACTCGACTGGTTACAATGAGCAGTTCTTC. Its translation is CASSYSTGYNEQFF. The rearrangement links TRBV6-5 to TRBJ2-1; D gene uncertain. Germline V gene lookup returns CDR1 MNHEY and CDR2 SVGAGI. Trimming removed 0 bases at V and 4 bases at J, with 7 bases between. The CDR3 contains 14 residues.

This clonotype was counted many times. This chain links TRBV5-1 with TRBJ2-1; 11 nucleotides align to TRBD2. The CDR3 loop spans 16 amino acids. V shed 5 bases, J shed 7 bases, and the junction held 11 bases outside the gene matches. Germline values: CDR1 SGHRS, CDR2 YFSETQ. For the CDR3, the DNA is TGCGCCAGCAGTCCCCGAGGTAGCGGGGGGGTAAATGAGCAGTTCTTC. Its translation: CASSPRGSGGVNEQFF.

This clonotype was counted many times. The chain employs TRBV29-1 and TRBJ2-3, with 12 bases identical to TRBD2. The ends lost 3 bases at V and 5 bases at J; junction bases unmatched: 6. Germline V CDR1 and CDR2: SQVTM, ANQGSEA. The CDR3 runs to 15 residues. Here the CDR3 DNA reads TGCAGCGTTGAGACTAGCGGGGGAGGTGGAGATACGCAGTATTTT. It specifies CSVETSGGGGDTQYF.

This clonotype showed up many times. The chain links TRBV28 to TRBJ1-5; 8 bases map to TRBD1. There are 15 residues in the CDR3. Germline V gives CDR1 MDHEN, CDR2 SYDVKM. Trimming took 2 bases from V and 6 from J; bases not matched to a gene: 6. DNA of the CDR3: TGTGCCAGCAGTTTACAGACAGGGGTCGGTCAGCCCCAGCATTTT. It translates to CASSLQTGVGQPQHF.

This clonotype occurred many times. The J gene is TRBJ2-1, the V gene TRBV4-3, with 10 bases that match TRBD1. The CDR3 covers 15 residues. The germline V gene has CDR1 LGHNA and CDR2 YSLEER. Losses at the gene ends were 2 bases for V and 12 bases for J; bases not matched to a gene: 10. The CDR3 DNA follows: TGCGCCAGCAGCCAACAACCGGGACAGGGGATAGTGCAGTTCTTC. Translation gives CASSQQPGQGIVQFF.

This clonotype was seen at least ten times. This rearrangement joins TRBV19 to TRBJ2-3; possible D gene TRBD1, 6 bases. CDR3 size: 16 residues. Germline V lookup: CDR1 LNHDA, CDR2 SQIVND (reference sequence). Deletions cut 4 bases from V and 4 bases from J, with 18 bases between. The CDR3 loop is CASSTARTADSDTQYF. CDR3 coding DNA: TGTGCCAGTAGTACTGCTAGGACAGCGGATTCAGATACGCAGTATTTT.

The table lists this clonotype with many counts. The chain carries TRBV19 and TRBJ2-7; D is tentatively TRBD1 or TRBD2 (5 bases each). The V gene lost 6 bases and the J gene lost 6 bases, with 9 bases spanning the gap. CDR3 length: 11 amino acids. Germline V gives CDR1 LNHDA, CDR2 SQIVND (reference sequence). This chain's CDR3 is CASRGAGEQYF. Here the CDR3 DNA reads TGTGCCAGTAGAGGGGCGGGCGAGCAGTACTTC.

This clonotype has a count of ten or more. The gene calls are TRBV29-1 and TRBJ2-5; 11 positions match TRBD2. Germline CDR1 SQVTM, CDR2 ANQGSEA. Trimming at V came to 6 bases and at J to 4 bases, leaving 10 bases not matched to a gene. This CDR3 spans 15 amino acids. CDR3 bases: TGCAGCGTCGAGCCGGGACTAGCGGTTGGAGAGACCCAGTACTTC. Residues: CSVEPGLAVGETQYF.

This clonotype has ten or more counts. With a much larger clone just one base away, this may be a read error. This rearrangement joins TRBV6-2 or TRBV6-3 to TRBJ2-1; perhaps TRBD2 as D (6 bases). Germline loops: CDR1 MNHEY, CDR2 SVGEGT. This CDR3 contains 14 residues. Trimming stripped 0 bases from V and 12 bases from J, with 15 bases between. This CDR3 is CASSYSSRGFGQFF. The CDR3 coding sequence is TGTGCCAGCAGTTACTCGTCTCGGGGGTTTGGGCAGTTCTTC.

This clonotype is termed medium-sized. The chain combines TRBV6-2 or TRBV6-3 with TRBJ1-1; 8 bases are a match to TRBD1. The V segment lost 5 bases and the J segment 1 base; nucleotides outside the gene matches: 6. The CDR3 has 15 amino acids. Looked up from germline, CDR1 is MNHEY and CDR2 is SVGEGT. DNA for the CDR3: TGTGCCAGCAGTCGTAGGACAGGGAGGAACACTGAAGCTTTCTTT. This encodes CASSRRTGRNTEAFF.

This clonotype is deemed medium-sized. The chain employs TRBV14 and TRBJ1-1, with 9 bases fitting TRBD1. Germline loops: CDR1 SGHDN, CDR2 FVKESK. The ends lost 5 bases at V and 7 bases at J; junction bases unmatched: 8. This CDR3 is 14 amino acids long. The CDR3 region is CASSSGQGSIEAFF. Here the CDR3 DNA reads TGTGCCAGCAGCTCGGGACAGGGTTCGATTGAAGCTTTCTTT.